This T cell receptor (beta chain) was found in a study of T cell changes during pregnancy in multiple sclerosis. This CDR3 has 13 amino acids. The V end was cut by 1 base, the J end by 4 bases, with 6 bases between. Germline CDR1 is LGHNA and CDR2 is YSLEER. TCRdb's copy holds only in-frame clones and misses some; the assay was immunoSEQ multiplex PCR. The sample holds 30,000 to 45,000 clones; approximately 93% are singletons and the top ten take 0.41%. This chain uses TRBV4-3 with TRBJ2-3; maybe TRBD2 (5 bases). The sequence came from a female donor with multiple sclerosis, enrolled in a pregnancy study. The sequencing here drew on CD4+ T cells from peripheral blood mononuclear cells, taken in the first trimester of pregnancy. In nucleotides, the CDR3 is TGCGCCAGCAGCCAAGCCGGGGCAGATACGCAGTATTTT. Protein: CASSQAGADTQYF.